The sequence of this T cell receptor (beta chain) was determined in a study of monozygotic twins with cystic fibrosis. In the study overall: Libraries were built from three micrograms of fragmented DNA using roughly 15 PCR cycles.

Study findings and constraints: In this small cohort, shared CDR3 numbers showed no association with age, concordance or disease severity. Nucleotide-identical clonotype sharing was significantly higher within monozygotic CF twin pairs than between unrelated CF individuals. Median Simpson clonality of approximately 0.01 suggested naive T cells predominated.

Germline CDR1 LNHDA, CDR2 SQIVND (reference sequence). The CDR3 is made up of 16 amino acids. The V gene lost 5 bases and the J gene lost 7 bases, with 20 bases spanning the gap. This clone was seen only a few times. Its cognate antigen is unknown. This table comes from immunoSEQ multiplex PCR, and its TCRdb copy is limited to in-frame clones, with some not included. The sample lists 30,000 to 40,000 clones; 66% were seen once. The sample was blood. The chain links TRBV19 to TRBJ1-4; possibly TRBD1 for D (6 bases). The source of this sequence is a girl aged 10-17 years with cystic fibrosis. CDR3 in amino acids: CASSAERRGFGEKLFF. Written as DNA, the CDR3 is TGTGCCAGTAGTGCAGAGAGGAGGGGGTTTGGTGAAAAACTGTTTTTT.